A single sample gave rise to the 9 T cell receptor beta chains below, sequenced in a study of T cells in Graves' hyperthyroidism and ophthalmopathy. From RNA transcripts, TCR beta CDR3 regions were amplified. The HTBI set primed first-round TCR CDR3 RT-PCR. TCRdb re-called the multiplex PCR reads through MiXCR, storing one row per CDR3 protein. The data show fewer than 450,000 distinct CDR3 sequences, about 17% seen once. Input material: blood. The receptors derive from a woman aged 30 to 39 with Graves' hyperthyroidism that later progressed to Graves' ophthalmopathy.

Worth noting for this clonotype: Compared with germline, one end of the junction differs, possibly owing to a read error. The rearrangement joins TRBV6-5 to TRBJ2-7; D is unresolved. The CDR3 is 13 amino acids. Germline V gene sequence: CDR1 MNHEY, CDR2 SVGAGI. The CDR3 region has the DNA TGTGTCAGCAGTTACCGGAGCTCCTACGAGCAGTACTTC. It specifies CVSSYRSSYEQYF.

In its sample, this clonotype was seen many times. The chain joins TRBV10-2 to TRBJ2-7, with D possibly being TRBD2 (5 bases). Germline V gives CDR1 WSHSY, CDR2 SAAADI. The CDR3 totals 14 residues. Between the trimmed V and J ends, which lost 8 bases and 4 bases, there was a span of 18 bases. CDR3 coding DNA: TGCGCCAGCCATTCGGGAAGGGTTGATTACGAGCAGTACTTC. As protein: CASHSGRVDYEQYF.

This clonotype has more than one count but fewer than ten. The gene calls are TRBV12-3 or TRBV12-4 and TRBJ2-5, with TRBD2 as a possible D gene (6 bases). The CDR3 spans 13 residues. The V and J ends lost 3 bases and 7 bases respectively, with 12 bases between them. This chain's CDR3 is CASSLEGFGTQYF. In DNA, the CDR3 is TGTGCCAGCAGTTTGGAGGGTTTCGGGACCCAGTACTTC.

This clonotype was found many times. The rearrangement uses TRBV6-1 and TRBJ2-7; TRBD2 matches 13 bases. Germline assignment: CDR1 MNHNS and CDR2 SASEGT. The CDR3 consists of 16 residues. V gave up 6 bases and J gave up 4 bases; unmatched junction bases: 9. The CDR3: CASRRRGLAGVYEQYF. The CDR3 nucleotides read TGTGCCAGCAGGCGACGCGGACTAGCGGGAGTATACGAGCAGTACTTC.

This clonotype was detected ten times or more. The chain has TRBV5-1 and TRBJ1-6; unclear D gene. Germline values: CDR1 SGHRS, CDR2 YFSETQ. V was shortened by 0 bases and J by 7 bases, with 14 bases between the two germline ends. This CDR3 has 16 residues. CDR3 in amino acids: CASSLAGSHTNSPLHF. The DNA of the CDR3 is TGCGCCAGCAGCTTGGCGGGCTCCCATACCAATTCACCCCTCCACTTT.

This clonotype has just a few counts. The chain links TRBV4-1 to TRBJ2-5, with D possibly TRBD1 on 6 matching bases. With 1 base removed from V and 2 bases from J, the gap between germline ends came to 17 bases. From germline, CDR1 is MGHRA and CDR2 YSYEKL. The CDR3 loop spans 17 amino acids. The CDR3 region has the DNA TGCGCCAGCAGCCAAGGGGGGCCCTGGATGGATCAAGAGACCCAGTACTTC. Its protein is CASSQGGPWMDQETQYF.

The chain employs TRBV4-1 and TRBJ1-2; D possibly corresponds to TRBD1 (5 bases). The V end was cut by 2 bases, the J end by 7 bases, with 17 bases between. The CDR3 is 15 residues long. Germline CDR1 is MGHRA and CDR2 is YSYEKL. The CDR3 is CASSQPGTLPPGYTF. CDR3 in DNA: TGCGCCAGCAGCCAACCCGGGACTCTCCCCCCTGGCTACACCTTC.

This clonotype was seen at least ten times. This chain connects TRBV13 to TRBJ2-2; D may be TRBD2 (5 bases). CDR1 is PRHDT, CDR2 FYEKMQ, per germline (reference sequence). This CDR3 is built from 12 residues. V lost 7 bases and J lost 7, with 10 bases in between. CDR3 sequence reads: CASKGSFGELFF. The CDR3 DNA reads as TGTGCCAGCAAAGGGAGTTTCGGGGAGCTGTTTTTT.

The chain is built from TRBV4-1 and TRBJ2-3, with TRBD2 matching over 8 bases. The V gene end was trimmed by 4 bases and the J gene end by 2 bases; junction bases not matched to a gene: 14. CDR3 length equals 18 residues. Germline CDR1 and CDR2: MGHRA and YSYEKL. The CDR3 protein is CASSRHRFSGENTDTQYF. The CDR3 nucleotides read TGCGCCAGCAGCCGCCACAGATTTAGCGGGGAGAACACAGATACGCAGTATTTT.